The TCR beta chain described here comes from a study of circulating CD8 cells and anti-PD-1 response in melanoma. Study-wide background: Responders had complete or partial responses; non-responders had stable or progressive disease.

Germline assignment: CDR1 SQVTM and CDR2 ANQGSEA. With 7 bases clipped from V and 2 bases from J, the junction kept 3 bases outside the gene matches. The CDR3 covers 12 residues. The QIAseq Immune Repertoire TCR panel built the libraries from approximately 15 ng of total RNA. TCRdb itself ran the reads through MiXCR, one entry per CDR3 protein. The table includes about 490 distinct CDR3 sequences, over 6.5% detected once. Whole-study results and caveats: Subset repertoires were largely private at M1, with under 7.5% shared. DNEG was most diverse; TIGIT repertoires were least diverse.

Four subsets defined by PD-1 and/or TIGIT were sorted from live CD3+CD8+TCRalphabeta+ cells. By sample share, this clonotype is large. No antigen is known for it. This clonotype was sampled from a human donor with melanoma. The chain has TRBV29-1 and TRBJ2-7; 9 bases align to TRBD1. The sample in question was CD8+ T cells from PBMCs, obtained at baseline or after one month of anti-PD-1 therapy (not recorded which). Here the CDR3 reads CSAGTGTYEQYF. DNA of the CDR3: TGCAGCGCCGGGACAGGGACCTACGAGCAGTACTTC.